Below are 24 T cell receptor beta chains sequenced from a single sample in a study of HIV-infected children after antiretroviral therapy interruption. Treatment in this sample: PENTA 11 planned treatment interruption arm or continuous ART arm. A 3' RACE protocol on RNA, with unique molecular identifiers, produced the TCR library. TCRdb independently ran MiXCR on the 3' RACE reads; one entry per CDR3 protein. Among around 50,000 distinct CDR3 sequences listed, around 4.1% were seen once. Sequencing was performed on CD45RA+ CD4+ T cells from PBMCs, pooled from several time points, taken from a donor given antiretroviral therapy, either interrupted or continuous. Subset of the sample: naive CD4+ CD45RA+ CD45RO- T cells. The receptors derive from a pool of human donors with HIV.

This clonotype has more than one count but fewer than ten. The chain has TRBV6-2 or TRBV6-3 and TRBJ2-1, with TRBD2 matching 8 bases. The trim removed 7 bases at V and 4 bases at J, leaving 18 bases unmatched. Germline values: CDR1 MNHEY, CDR2 SVGEGT. CDR3 length equals 18 residues. CDR3 sequence: CASTSSSLSGGHYNEQFF. Here the CDR3 DNA reads TGTGCCAGCACCTCTTCCTCCCTCTCGGGGGGGCATTACAATGAGCAGTTCTTC.

This clonotype was detected only a few times. This sequence joins TRBV3-1 and TRBJ2-3, with TRBD1 matching over 7 bases. V shed 5 bases and J 0 bases; nucleotides not matched to a gene: 8. Germline-derived CDR1 and CDR2 are LGHDT and YNNKEL (reference sequence). The CDR3 is 16 residues long. The chain's CDR3 is CASSATTGQSTDTQYF. Written as DNA, the CDR3 is TGTGCCAGCAGCGCTACCACGGGACAGAGCACAGATACGCAGTATTTT.

CDR3 sequence: CASSLGSTATGELFF. CDR3 bases: TGCGCCAGCAGCTTGGGTTCGACAGCCACCGGGGAGCTGTTTTTT. The gene calls are TRBV5-1 and TRBJ2-2; TRBD1 might be the D (5 bases). This CDR3 comprises 15 residues. CDR1 SGHRS and CDR2 YFSETQ come from the germline V gene. V lost 0 bases to trimming and J lost 4 bases, with 10 bases between them.

In its sample, this clonotype was seen many times. The chain couples TRBV6-1 to TRBJ2-1, with D tentatively TRBD1 (6 bases). There are 15 residues in the CDR3. V was cut by 1 base and J by 9 bases, with 16 bases left in between. The germline V gene encodes CDR1 MNHNS and CDR2 SASEGT. The CDR3 loop is CASSEEQGLGFEQFF. CDR3 coding DNA: TGTGCCAGCAGTGAAGAGCAGGGGCTGGGTTTTGAGCAGTTCTTC.

This chain connects TRBV5-4 to TRBJ2-1, with 8 nucleotides matching TRBD2. The trim removed 0 bases at V and 8 bases at J, leaving 10 bases unmatched. Germline CDR1 SGHNT, CDR2 YYREEE (reference sequence). The CDR3 sequence is 16 residues long. The CDR3 here is CASSLGTESGGDEQFF. The DNA for the CDR3 is TGTGCCAGCAGCTTGGGGACGGAATCGGGAGGGGATGAGCAGTTCTTC.

This clonotype was detected only a few times. V gene TRBV12-3 or TRBV12-4 combines with J gene TRBJ1-1; 9 bases map to TRBD1. Trimming removed 3 bases from V and 7 bases from J; junction bases left unmatched: 3. The CDR3 is made up of 13 amino acids. The CDR3 coding sequence is TGTGCCAGCAGTTTTCTGGACAGGGGTGAAGCTTTCTTT. This translates into CASSFLDRGEAFF.

This clonotype was seen ten or more times. The J gene is TRBJ1-1, the V gene TRBV5-1, with D maybe TRBD1 (5 bases). Trimming cost V 3 bases and J 7 bases, with 13 bases left between them. Germline CDR1 reads SGHRS; CDR2 reads YFSETQ. There are 13 residues in the CDR3. The CDR3 nucleotides read TGCGCCAGCAGCTGGGGACCCGGGTTTGAAGCTTTCTTT. Protein: CASSWGPGFEAFF.

This clonotype has a handful of counts. The chain uses TRBV5-8 and TRBJ2-1; 9 bases match TRBD1. V gave up 7 bases and J gave up 4 bases; unmatched junction bases: 6. Per the germline V gene, CDR1 is SGHTS and CDR2 is YDEGEE. This CDR3 has 14 residues. Written as DNA, the CDR3 is TGTGCCAGCGACCGGGACAGGGCTTACAATGAGCAGTTCTTC. This gives the protein CASDRDRAYNEQFF.

This clonotype was counted at least ten times. The chain recombines TRBV5-1 with TRBJ1-3; D not resolved. The germline gives CDR1 SGHRS, CDR2 YFSETQ. The germline V and J ends were trimmed by 4 bases and 0 bases, with 14 bases remaining between them. The CDR3 contains 16 residues. The CDR3 DNA reads as TGCGCCAGCAGCCTGGAATCCAAACGCTCTGGAAACACCATATATTTT. Translating gives CASSLESKRSGNTIYF. The full variable domain, in which reference TRBV5-1 and TRBJ1-3 provide the parts outside the CDR3, is KAGVTQTPRYLIKTRGQQVTLSCSPISGHRSVSWYQQTPGQGLQFLFEYFSETQRNKGNFPGRFSGRQFSNSRSEMNVSTLELGDSALYLCASSLESKRSGNTIYFGEGSWLTVV.

In this sample, this clonotype turned up a few times. V and J are TRBV2 and TRBJ1-4; 7 nucleotides align to TRBD1. The CDR3 runs to 15 residues. V dropped 3 bases and J dropped 3; count of bases not matched to a gene: 4. In germline, CDR1 is SNHLY, CDR2 FYNNEI. As DNA, the CDR3 is TGTGCCAGCAGTGACAGGACAGGAGCTAATGAAAAACTGTTTTTT. Protein sequence: CASSDRTGANEKLFF.

This chain connects TRBV3-1 to TRBJ1-1; D is ambiguous. CDR3 length: 16 residues. V shed 5 bases and J shed 1 base, with 17 bases lying between them. The germline V gene has CDR1 LGHDT and CDR2 YNNKEL (reference sequence). DNA of the CDR3: TGTGCCAGCAGCTCCCGAGGTTGGGCCGGGAACACTGAAGCTTTCTTT. The encoded protein is CASSSRGWAGNTEAFF.

This clonotype came up many times. CDR3 protein: CASRRQGPYNEQFF. CDR3 nucleotides: TGTGCCAGCAGAAGACAGGGGCCCTACAATGAGCAGTTCTTC. V and J are TRBV12-3 or TRBV12-4 and TRBJ2-1; 8 positions agree with TRBD1. The CDR3 length is 14 residues. V shed 6 bases, J shed 2 bases, and the junction held 3 bases outside the gene matches.

This clonotype occurred many times. The V call is TRBV20-1, the J call TRBJ1-1, with 9 bases lining up with TRBD1. Germline assignment: CDR1 DFQATT and CDR2 SNEGSKA (reference sequence). CDR3 length: 15 amino acids. The V and J ends lost 6 bases and 3 bases, in that order; junction bases with no gene match: 11. CDR3 nucleotides: TGCAGTGCCATCGACAGGGGGGGACCCGACACTGAAGCTTTCTTT. It is translated as CSAIDRGGPDTEAFF.

This clonotype was detected many times. The gene calls are TRBV6-6 and TRBJ2-7; TRBD2 is a possible D gene (5 bases). Looked up from germline, CDR1 is MNHNY and CDR2 is SVGAGI (reference sequence). V was trimmed by 3 bases and J by 3 bases, leaving 21 bases between them. The CDR3 extends over 17 amino acids. The CDR3 spells CASSYKGAELRSYEQYF. The CDR3 coding sequence is TGTGCCAGCAGTTATAAGGGAGCAGAACTCAGGAGCTACGAGCAGTACTTC.

At least ten counts were recorded for this clonotype. This sequence joins TRBV5-1 and TRBJ2-7, with 7 bases aligning to TRBD1. The V gene's germline CDR1 is SGHRS and CDR2 YFSETQ. This CDR3 has 13 residues. With V trimmed by 3 bases and J by 4 bases, 4 bases remained unmatched. The CDR3 DNA follows: TGCGCCAGCAGCTCCGGGACAGATTACGAGCAGTACTTC. Translating gives CASSSGTDYEQYF. Looking up the rest from reference TRBV5-1 and TRBJ2-7 gives the full variable domain: KAGVTQTPRYLIKTRGQQVTLSCSPISGHRSVSWYQQTPGQGLQFLFEYFSETQRNKGNFPGRFSGRQFSNSRSEMNVSTLELGDSALYLCASSSGTDYEQYFGPGTRLTVT.

This clonotype was found many times. J is TRBJ1-1 and V is TRBV5-4; D is perhaps TRBD1 (5 bases). The V end was cut by 0 bases, the J end by 6 bases, with 24 bases between. This CDR3 has 18 amino acids. Germline loops: CDR1 SGHNT, CDR2 YYREEE (reference sequence). This CDR3 is CASSLGGGVGGRAAEAFF. CDR3 nucleotides: TGTGCCAGCAGCTTGGGCGGCGGGGTTGGGGGGAGGGCCGCTGAAGCTTTCTTT.

V usage is TRBV5-4 and J usage is TRBJ2-5; a possible D gene is TRBD1 (5 bases). Germline V gene sequence: CDR1 SGHNT, CDR2 YYREEE (reference sequence). This CDR3 is 13 amino acids long. V lost 1 base to trimming and J lost 5 bases, with 9 bases between them. The DNA for the CDR3 is TGTGCCAGCAGCTTGAGGGGCTCTGAGACCCAGTACTTC. It yields the protein CASSLRGSETQYF.

V and J are TRBV11-2 and TRBJ2-5; 7 bases fit TRBD1. The V segment lost 4 bases and the J segment 7 bases; nucleotides outside the gene matches: 12. This CDR3 has 15 amino acids. Germline V gene lookup returns CDR1 SGHAT and CDR2 FQNNGV. Written as DNA, the CDR3 is TGTGCCAGCAGCTCCCTTCACAGGGGACGCGGGACCCAGTACTTC. Translation gives CASSSLHRGRGTQYF.

This clonotype appeared many times. The V and J genes are TRBV7-2 and TRBJ2-5; D call uncertain. Germline V lookup: CDR1 SGHTA, CDR2 FQGNSA. Trimming pared 1 base from V and 0 bases from J, leaving 6 bases between. The CDR3 covers 14 residues. CDR3: CASSLVAYQETQYF. The CDR3 DNA follows: TGTGCCAGCAGCTTAGTTGCATACCAAGAGACCCAGTACTTC.

This clonotype was observed many times. This sequence joins TRBV2 and TRBJ1-4, with D perhaps TRBD1 (5 bases). There are 16 residues in the CDR3. Between the trimmed V and J ends, which lost 3 bases and 0 bases, there was a span of 11 bases. Looked up from germline, CDR1 is SNHLY and CDR2 is FYNNEI. The CDR3 DNA follows: TGTGCCAGCAGTGATGGGACTCCTGCAACTAATGAAAAACTGTTTTTT. Protein: CASSDGTPATNEKLFF.

This clonotype was observed at least ten times. The rearrangement uses TRBV5-1 and TRBJ1-1, with D tentatively TRBD1 (6 bases). The CDR3 covers 18 residues. Trimming stripped 4 bases from V and 2 bases from J, with 24 bases between. CDR1 is SGHRS and CDR2 is YFSETQ in the germline V gene. DNA for the CDR3: TGCGCCAGCAGCCCAAGGGGGAATCCCTCTAGAATAAACACTGAAGCTTTCTTT. This encodes CASSPRGNPSRINTEAFF.

This clonotype was detected ten times or more. The junction and the germline gene differ at one end; a read error may be behind it. The chain recombines TRBV2 with TRBJ1-4; 10 positions agree with TRBD1. Per the germline V gene, CDR1 is SNHLY and CDR2 is FYNNEI. The CDR3 extends over 14 amino acids. The CDR3 DNA sequence: TGTGCCAGCAGCTCGGGACAGGGGAGCGAAAGATTATTTTTC. Translation: CASSSGQGSERLFF.

This clonotype was counted ten times or more. This sequence joins TRBV25-1 and TRBJ2-5; D uncertain. In germline, CDR1 is MGHDK, CDR2 SYGVNS. The CDR3 loop spans 11 amino acids. V was pared by 3 bases and J by 6 bases, with 5 bases between. For the CDR3, the DNA is TGTGCCAGCAGTGATATAAAGACCCAGTACTTC. Its translation is CASSDIKTQYF.

This clonotype was detected many times. The chain is built from TRBV21-1 and TRBJ1-2. TRBV21-1 is labeled a pseudogene. CDR3 length equals 16 residues. The chain's CDR3 is CASSKGGVGANYGYTF. CDR3 bases: TGTGCCAGCAGCAAAGGAGGAGTCGGAGCTAACTATGGCTACACCTTC.